This T cell receptor beta chain was captured by sequencing in a study of OX40 agonist ivuxolimab in advanced cancers. Repertoires were generated with immunoSEQ multiplex PCR, while TCRdb's copy carries only in-frame clones and drops some. The sample contains some 100,000 clones, more than 85% of which appear only once. Whole-study results and caveats: Some of the lowest clonal expansion was seen in partial responders at 0.1-3.0 mg/kg.

Germline CDR1 is ENHRY and CDR2 is SYGVKD. The CDR3 has 14 amino acids. The trim removed 4 bases at V and 11 bases at J, leaving 11 bases unmatched. If patients had autoimmune disease history or systemic immunosuppression, they were excluded. Points on this clone: The antigen is unknown.

The rearrangement uses TRBV10-3 and TRBJ2-1; 7 bases line up with TRBD2. The receptor comes from an adult with an advanced solid tumor such as melanoma, head and neck, liver or kidney cancer. The input for sequencing was CD4+ or CD8+ T cells sorted from blood, taken in a trial of the OX40 agonist ivuxolimab. CDR3 sequence (DNA): TGTGCCATCAGTGGAACCGGGACTATCAACCAGCAGTTCTTC. Protein product: CAISGTGTINQQFF.